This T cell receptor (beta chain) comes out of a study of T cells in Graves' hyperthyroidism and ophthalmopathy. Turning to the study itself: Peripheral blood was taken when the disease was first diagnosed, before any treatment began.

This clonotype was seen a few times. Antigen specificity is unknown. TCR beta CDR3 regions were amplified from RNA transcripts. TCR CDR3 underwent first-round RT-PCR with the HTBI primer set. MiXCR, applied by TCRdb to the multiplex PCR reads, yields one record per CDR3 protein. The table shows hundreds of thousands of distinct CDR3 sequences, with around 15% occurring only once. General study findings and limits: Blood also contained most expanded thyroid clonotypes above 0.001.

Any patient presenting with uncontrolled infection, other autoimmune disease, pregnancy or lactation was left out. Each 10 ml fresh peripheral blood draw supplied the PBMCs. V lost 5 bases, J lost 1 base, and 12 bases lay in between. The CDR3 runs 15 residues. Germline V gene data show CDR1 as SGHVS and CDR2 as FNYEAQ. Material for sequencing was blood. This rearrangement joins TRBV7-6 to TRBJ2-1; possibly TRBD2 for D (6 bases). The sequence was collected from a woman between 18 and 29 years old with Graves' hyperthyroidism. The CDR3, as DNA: TGTGCCAGCAGCCCCGGGACTCCGTCCTACAATGAGCAGTTCTTC. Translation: CASSPGTPSYNEQFF.